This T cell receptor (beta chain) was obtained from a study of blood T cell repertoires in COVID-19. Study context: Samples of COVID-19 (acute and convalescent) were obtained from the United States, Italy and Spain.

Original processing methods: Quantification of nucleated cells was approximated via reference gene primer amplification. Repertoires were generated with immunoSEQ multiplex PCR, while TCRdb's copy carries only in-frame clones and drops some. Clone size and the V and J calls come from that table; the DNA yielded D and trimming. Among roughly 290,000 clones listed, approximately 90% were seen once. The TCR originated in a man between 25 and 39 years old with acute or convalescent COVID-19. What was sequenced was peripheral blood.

The CDR3 is CASRVLASGNTIYF. The CDR3 DNA is TGTGCCAGCAGAGTCCTAGCCTCTGGAAACACCATATATTTT. This sequence joins TRBV28 and TRBJ1-3; no clear D. The germline CDR1 and CDR2 sequences are MDHEN and SYDVKM. The CDR3 covers 14 residues. V was clipped by 6 bases and J by 0 bases, with 9 bases between them.